This T cell receptor beta chain was recorded in a study of Ad26.COV2.S vaccination and SARS-CoV-2 variants. Study as a whole: Each vaccinee took Ad26.COV2.S intramuscularly, once or twice 56 days apart.

Concerning this clone: Antigen: not known.

Documented treatment: around 19 received Ad26.COV2.S at low or high dose, single or two shots; several received placebo; per-sample allocation not given. Collection of the samples took place on day 63 after the first injection of vaccine or placebo. The administered vaccine (an Ad26 vector) expressed Wuhan-strain SARS-CoV-2 spike. Germline loops: CDR1 GTSNPN, CDR2 SVGIG (reference sequence). The CDR3 runs 13 residues. V was pared by 1 base and J by 8 bases, with 12 bases between. TCRdb's table, derived via immunoSEQ multiplex PCR, lists solely in-frame clones and lacks some. The sample holds some 340,000 clones, 85% to 90% seen once. Overall study results and limits: Measurements of TCR breadth and depth may have given underestimates of the total T cell responses.

The sample consisted of peripheral blood, taken in a trial of Ad26.COV2.S vaccine versus placebo. This clonotype originated in a person between 18 and 65 years old who received the Ad26.COV2.S COVID-19 vaccine or a placebo. The chain has TRBV30 and TRBJ1-5; TRBD1 might be the D (6 bases). Here the CDR3 DNA reads TGTGCCTGGAGTGAAACAGGGAACGAGCCCCAGCATTTT. Its protein product is CAWSETGNEPQHF. The complete variable domain, with remaining parts taken from reference TRBV30 and TRBJ1-5, reads SQTIHQWPATLVQPVGSPLSLECTVEGTSNPNLYWYRQAAGRGLQLLFYSVGIGQISSEVPQNLSASRPQDRQFILSSKKLLLSDSGFYLCAWSETGNEPQHFGDGTRLSIL.